The rows below give T cell receptor beta chains drawn from one sample of a study of identical twins. One entry per CDR3 protein, called by TCRdb with MiXCR from the 5' RACE reads. The sample contains hundreds of thousands of distinct CDR3 sequences, 20% to 25% of which appear only once. The same data also contributed to another study, on yellow fever vaccine responses in identical twins.

Sequencing was done on a sample of CD4+ T cells sorted from blood. The receptors were gathered from a woman aged 18-35 years in good health. Each CDR3 is given with its conserved first and last residue. Each record gives: J gene, V gene, D gene, clone size, CDR3 protein, CDR3 DNA. A D gene is named only where the DNA matches it firmly. Clone size is stated in some rows and not others, as once, few, many or a class when expanded.

>TRBJ2-3|TRBV20-1|TRBD2|-
CSATGGDRGNTQYF
TGCAGTGCTACCGGGGGGGACCGAGGGAATACGCAGTATTTT
>TRBJ1-6|TRBV7-9|-|-
CASSIQNSPLHF
TGTGCCAGCAGCATACAGAATTCACCCCTCCACTTT
>TRBJ2-1|TRBV7-9|-|few
CASRGPRRDSYNEQFF
TGTGCCAGCAGGGGGCCCCGGAGGGACTCCTACAATGAGCAGTTCTTC
>TRBJ2-2|TRBV7-2|-|-
CASSLVQYTGELFF
TGTGCCAGCAGCTTAGTGCAGTACACCGGGGAGCTGTTTTTT
>TRBJ1-5|TRBV5-1|-|few
CASSFDGGGGQPQHF
TGCGCCAGCAGCTTTGATGGGGGCGGAGGTCAGCCCCAGCATTTT
>TRBJ2-5|TRBV15|-|-
CATSRVGQETQYF
TGTGCCACCAGCAGAGTGGGCCAAGAGACCCAGTACTTC
>TRBJ1-1|TRBV7-6|-|few
CASSLETYTEAFF
TGTGCCAGCAGCTTAGAGACATATACTGAAGCTTTCTTT
>TRBJ1-1|TRBV25-1|-|few
CASSEEGENTEAFF
TGTGCCAGCAGTGAGGAAGGGGAGAACACTGAAGCTTTCTTT
>TRBJ2-7|TRBV6-5|TRBD2|few
CASSFPGTSGTYEQYF
TGTGCCAGCAGTTTTCCCGGGACTAGCGGAACCTACGAGCAGTACTTC
>TRBJ2-3|TRBV27|-|-
CASSRSGERGDTQYF
TGTGCCAGCAGCCGCTCAGGGGAGAGGGGAGATACGCAGTATTTT
>TRBJ2-7|TRBV6-1|TRBD2|few
CATSSGGPYEQYF
TGTGCCACCTCTAGCGGGGGACCCTACGAGCAGTACTTC
>TRBJ2-3|TRBV5-1|-|-
CASSLETTTSTDTQYF
TGCGCCAGCAGCTTGGAAACAACCACTAGCACAGATACGCAGTATTTT
>TRBJ2-1|TRBV29-1|-|-
CSSLGGVNEQFF
TGCAGTTCCTTGGGTGGGGTTAATGAGCAGTTCTTC
>TRBJ2-3|TRBV29-1|TRBD2|many
CSAGLAGFTDTQYF
TGCAGCGCCGGACTAGCGGGATTCACAGATACGCAGTATTTT
>TRBJ2-3|TRBV10-3|TRBD2|-
CAISEGSGVGNTQYF
TGTGCCATCAGTGAAGGTAGCGGGGTAGGAAATACGCAGTATTTT
>TRBJ1-5|TRBV24-1|-|few
CATSGFGSNQPQHF
TGTGCCACCAGTGGTTTCGGTAGCAATCAGCCCCAGCATTTT
>TRBJ2-3|TRBV2|-|-
CASSEASGPGTDTQYF
TGTGCCAGCAGTGAAGCGTCGGGGCCGGGCACAGATACGCAGTATTTT
>TRBJ2-7|TRBV27|-|-
CASSKFSTAPSHEQYF
TGTGCCAGCAGTAAGTTTTCGACGGCCCCTTCGCACGAGCAGTACTTC
>TRBJ2-4|TRBV12-3/TRBV12-4|TRBD2|few
CASGLAGGTLAKNIQYF
TGTGCCAGCGGACTAGCGGGAGGAACTCTAGCCAAAAACATTCAGTACTTC
>TRBJ2-2|TRBV12-3/TRBV12-4|TRBD2|few
CALGLRNTGELFF
TGTGCCTTGGGACTACGGAACACCGGGGAGCTGTTTTTT
>TRBJ2-7|TRBV2|-|few
CASRFPGPNYEQYF
TGTGCCAGCAGATTCCCGGGACCGAACTACGAGCAGTACTTC
>TRBJ2-5|TRBV7-9|-|-
CALSGSQETQYF
TGTGCACTTAGCGGCTCCCAAGAGACCCAGTACTTC
>TRBJ2-5|TRBV10-3|-|few
CAISEFSSQETQYF
TGTGCCATCAGTGAGTTCAGCAGTCAAGAGACCCAGTACTTC
>TRBJ2-5|TRBV28|TRBD1|-
CASSLWTTGQETQYF
TGTGCCAGCAGTTTATGGACAACGGGACAGGAGACCCAGTACTTC
>TRBJ2-2|TRBV5-1|TRBD2|few
CASRRGGRLNTGELFF
TGCGCCAGCAGGCGCGGCGGGAGATTAAACACCGGGGAGCTGTTTTTT
>TRBJ1-2|TRBV12-3/TRBV12-4|-|few
CASSLKLQVLYGYTF
TGTGCCAGCAGTTTAAAATTGCAGGTTCTCTATGGCTACACCTTC
>TRBJ2-3|TRBV5-1|TRBD2|few
CASRPASGRYEDTQYF
TGCGCCAGCAGACCCGCTAGCGGGAGGTATGAAGATACGCAGTATTTT
>TRBJ1-5|TRBV5-1|TRBD1|many
CASSLEGTGWQPQHF
TGCGCCAGCAGCTTGGAGGGGACAGGGTGGCAGCCCCAGCATTTT
>TRBJ1-5|TRBV7-2|-|-
CASSLVPYSNQPQHF
TGTGCCAGCAGCTTAGTCCCGTATAGCAATCAGCCCCAGCATTTT
>TRBJ2-7|TRBV28|TRBD2|few
CASSLNSGRTYSAYEQYF
TGTGCCAGCAGTTTAAATAGCGGGAGGACATACTCTGCCTACGAGCAGTACTTC
>TRBJ1-2|TRBV7-9|-|few
CASSLRTNYGYTF
TGTGCCAGCAGCCTCCGGACAAACTATGGCTACACCTTC
>TRBJ2-2|TRBV7-7|-|-
CASSLVESTGELFF
TGTGCCAGCAGCTTAGTCGAGAGTACCGGGGAGCTGTTTTTT
>TRBJ2-7|TRBV18|TRBD2|-
CASSPLATSGSSYEQYF
TGTGCCAGCTCACCACTCGCGACTAGCGGAAGCTCCTACGAGCAGTACTTC
>TRBJ1-5|TRBV27|TRBD1|few
CASRPQGAVGQPQHF
TGTGCCAGCAGACCCCAGGGGGCGGTAGGGCAGCCCCAGCATTTT
>TRBJ1-1|TRBV19|-|-
CASSARVITEAFF
TGTGCCAGTAGTGCCAGGGTAATCACTGAAGCTTTCTTT
>TRBJ2-3|TRBV29-1|-|once
CSVRSLFSILDTQYF
TGCAGCGTTCGGTCTCTGTTTTCTATATTGGATACGCAGTATTTT
>TRBJ1-2|TRBV12-3/TRBV12-4|-|-
CASSLRIYGYTF
TGTGCCAGCTCTCTTCGAATCTATGGCTACACCTTC
>TRBJ2-1|TRBV6-1|-|-
CASRRSRQPDSYNEQFF
TGTGCCAGCAGACGCAGTCGACAGCCTGACTCCTACAATGAGCAGTTCTTC
>TRBJ1-1|TRBV20-1|-|-
CSSDGNTEAFF
TGCAGTTCCGATGGGAACACTGAAGCTTTCTTT
>TRBJ2-5|TRBV29-1|-|-
CSAPGPIQETQYF
TGCAGCGCCCCGGGACCGATACAAGAGACCCAGTACTTC
>TRBJ2-1|TRBV29-1|-|few
CSAKTEGEQFF
TGCAGCGCAAAAACGGAGGGTGAGCAGTTCTTC